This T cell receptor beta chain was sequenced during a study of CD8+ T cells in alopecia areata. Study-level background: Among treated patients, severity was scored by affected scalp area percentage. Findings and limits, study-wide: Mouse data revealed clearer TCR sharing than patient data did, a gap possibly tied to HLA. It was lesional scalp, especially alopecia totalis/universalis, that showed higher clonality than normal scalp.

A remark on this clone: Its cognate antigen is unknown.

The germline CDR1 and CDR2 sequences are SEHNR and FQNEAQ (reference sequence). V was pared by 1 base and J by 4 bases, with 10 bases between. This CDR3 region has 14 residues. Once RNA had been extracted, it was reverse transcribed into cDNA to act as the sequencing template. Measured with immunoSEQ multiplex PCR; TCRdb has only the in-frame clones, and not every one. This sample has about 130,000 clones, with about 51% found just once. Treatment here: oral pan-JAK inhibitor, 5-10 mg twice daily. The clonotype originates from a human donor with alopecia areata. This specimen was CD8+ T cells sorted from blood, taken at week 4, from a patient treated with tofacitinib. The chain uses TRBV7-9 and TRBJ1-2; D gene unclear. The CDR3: CASSLDNRGYGYTF. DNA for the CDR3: TGTGCCAGCAGCTTAGACAACCGCGGCTATGGCTACACCTTC.